This T cell receptor (beta chain) was captured by sequencing in a study of T cells after yellow fever vaccination (dated by TCRdb to the late 2010s). About the full investigation: Libraries from fractions with low cell numbers were prepared with the SMART-Seq v4 Ultra Low Input RNA kit. To track T-cell clones before and after primary and booster YFV17D yellow fever vaccination, bulk TCR alpha and beta repertoires were sequenced longitudinally. Bulk PBMC replicates and cell subsets were isolated from blood drawn at multiple timepoints before and after both primary and secondary immunization. Two healthy male donors, one aged 18 to 30 and one aged 30 to 40 years, made up the cohort.

About this clonotype itself: Its target antigen remains unknown. Qualities for individual bases were not recorded, and no much larger clone is one base off.

TCR cDNA was made using 5'RACE template switching, a step that added a universal primer site and unique molecular identifiers. Priming of cDNA synthesis was performed from both the TCR alpha and TCR beta constant segments. Libraries were amplified in two PCR steps, with sample barcodes and sequencing adapters added in the second step. Libraries were sequenced on Illumina HiSeq 2500 (2x100 bp) or NovaSeq (2x150 bp). The paper's processing steps were these. MIGEC was used to demultiplex reads and collapse the reads into UMI consensus sequences, and MiXCR was used for V(D)J alignment. Clonotypes responding to the vaccine were identified with edgeR on replicate PBMC samples, with the criteria of FDR below 0.01 and a log2 fold change above 5 up to day 15. Each bulk clonotype was labeled CD4 or CD8 based on which sequenced repertoire, CD4 or CD8, contained the clonotype at higher abundance. TCRdb redid the processing of the public reads, applying fastp at Q25 and MiXCR, and retained in-frame beta chains. Entries are consolidated by CDR3 protein sequence, retaining the most common genes and DNA. The V and J calls here are based on TCRdb, not the publication. For this sample the table gives about 180,000 distinct CDR3 sequences, of which roughly 6.4% were detected only once. The top ten hold just under 3% of the sample.

Taken with the paper, the label for treatment or condition translates to: live attenuated yellow fever vaccine strain. A standard Ficoll-Paque protocol was used to isolate PBMCs from peripheral blood. Dynabeads CD4 and CD8 positive selection kits were used to isolate CD4 and CD8 T-cell fractions. RNA was extracted with TriZol from bulk PBMCs, CD4 and CD8 fractions, and dextramer-positive and dextramer-negative fractions. What the work shows at the level of the full study, not this receptor alone: A small fraction of clonotypes showed up in both the CD4 and CD8 compartments, probably as a result of convergent recombination. Computational filtering was required because FACS-sorted repertoires could contain abundant contaminating clonotypes from the bulk population. Most clones expanded after primary vaccination were re-detected after the booster (just under 97% of CD4 and around 88% of CD8), suggesting broad memory maintenance. Compared with the primary T-cell response, the secondary T-cell response was faster but weaker, reaching its peak on day 5 rather than on day 15. Because the study included only a couple of donors, the extent to which the findings can be generalized is limited.

The CDR3 has 12 amino acids, counting the end cysteine and phenylalanine. Only CDR3 DNA is held: 36 bases, read in frame from base 1. Cut back by 8 bases and 9 bases, the V and J ends lie 11 bases apart. The source of this sequence is a man younger than 35 who received the YFV17D yellow fever vaccine. The chain is encoded by TRBV12-3 or TRBV12-4 joined to TRBJ1-6; confidence is insufficient to name the D gene. The sequencing here drew on CD4+ T cells sorted from PBMCs, taken on the day of the first yellow fever vaccination. The encoded CDR3 is CASSQRVSPLHF. At the DNA level, the sequence is TGTGCCAGCTCACAAAGGGTTTCACCCCTCCACTTT.